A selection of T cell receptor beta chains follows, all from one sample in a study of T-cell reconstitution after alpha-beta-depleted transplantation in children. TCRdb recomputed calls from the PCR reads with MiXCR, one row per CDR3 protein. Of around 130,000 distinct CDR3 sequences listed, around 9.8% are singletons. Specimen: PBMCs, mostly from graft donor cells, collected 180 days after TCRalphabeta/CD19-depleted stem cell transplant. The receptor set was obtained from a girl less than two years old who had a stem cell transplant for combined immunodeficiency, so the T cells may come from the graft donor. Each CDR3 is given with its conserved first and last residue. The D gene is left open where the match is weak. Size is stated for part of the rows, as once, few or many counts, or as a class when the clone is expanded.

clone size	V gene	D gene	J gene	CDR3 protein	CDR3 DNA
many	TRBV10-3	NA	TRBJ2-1	CAISERSGGDNEQFF	TGTGCCATCAGTGAACGTAGCGGAGGCGATAATGAGCAGTTCTTC
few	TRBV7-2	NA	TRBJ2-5	CASSFIETQYF	TGTGCCAGCAGCTTTATAGAGACCCAGTACTTC
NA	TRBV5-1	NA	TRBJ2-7	CASSLDWVYEQYF	TGCGCCAGCAGCTTGGATTGGGTCTACGAGCAGTACTTC
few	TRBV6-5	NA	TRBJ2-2	CAIRRDTGELFF	TGTGCCATAAGACGCGACACCGGGGAGCTGTTTTTT
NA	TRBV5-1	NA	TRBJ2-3	CASSIEGRLTDTQYF	TGCGCCAGCAGTATTGAGGGGCGGCTCACAGATACGCAGTATTTT
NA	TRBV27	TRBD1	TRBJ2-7	CASSLSRQGSSYEQYF	TGTGCCAGCAGTTTATCCCGACAGGGGAGCTCCTACGAGCAGTACTTC
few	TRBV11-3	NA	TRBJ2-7	CASSLDYAREQYF	TGTGCCAGCAGCTTGGACTATGCACGCGAGCAGTACTTC
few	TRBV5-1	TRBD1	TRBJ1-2	CASSLQGANGYTF	TGCGCCAGCAGCTTACAGGGGGCGAATGGCTACACCTTC
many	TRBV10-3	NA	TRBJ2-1	CAISEPRRMQFF	TGTGCCATCAGTGAGCCCCGACGGATGCAGTTCTTC
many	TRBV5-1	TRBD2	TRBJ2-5	CASSLRGTSGGETQYF	TGCGCCAGCAGCTTGCGGGGGACTAGCGGGGGAGAGACCCAGTACTTC
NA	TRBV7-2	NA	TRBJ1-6	CASSLVGYNSPLHF	TGTGCCAGCAGCTTAGTGGGGTATAATTCACCCCTCCACTTT
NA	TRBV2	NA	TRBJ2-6	CASSERWPGLSSGANGLTF	TGTGCCAGCAGTGAAAGGTGGCCAGGGCTCTCTTCTGGGGCCAACGGCCTGACTTTC
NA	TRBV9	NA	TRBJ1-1	CASSVDHGGTEAFF	TGTGCCAGCAGCGTAGATCATGGTGGCACTGAAGCTTTCTTT
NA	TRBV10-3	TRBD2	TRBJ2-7	CASGRTSDNEQYF	TGTGCCTCCGGCAGGACTAGCGATAACGAGCAGTACTTC
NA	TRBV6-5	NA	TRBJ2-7	CASSPGGSLYEQYF	TGTGCCAGCAGCCCGGGGGGCAGCCTCTACGAGCAGTACTTC
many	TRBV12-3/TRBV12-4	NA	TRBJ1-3	CASSFKILSGNTIYF	TGTGCCAGCAGTTTTAAGATCCTCTCTGGAAACACCATATATTTT
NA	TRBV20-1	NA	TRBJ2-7	CSASPDSLGEQYF	TGCAGTGCTAGTCCGGACAGTTTAGGGGAGCAGTACTTC
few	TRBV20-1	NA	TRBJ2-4	CSARVSAKNIQYF	TGCAGTGCTAGAGTAAGCGCGAAAAACATTCAGTACTTC
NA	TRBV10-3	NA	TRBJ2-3	CAISDSNTDTQYF	TGTGCCATCAGTGATAGCAACACAGATACGCAGTATTTT
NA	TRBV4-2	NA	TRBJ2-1	CASSQDRGHPYNEQFF	TGTGCCAGCAGCCAAGATAGGGGTCACCCCTACAATGAGCAGTTCTTC
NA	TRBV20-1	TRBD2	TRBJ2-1	CSARVQRGDEQFF	TGCAGTGCTAGAGTCCAGCGGGGGGATGAGCAGTTCTTC
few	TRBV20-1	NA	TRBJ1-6	CSARSPRVYNSPLHF	TGCAGTGCTAGAAGCCCCCGGGTATATAATTCACCCCTCCACTTT
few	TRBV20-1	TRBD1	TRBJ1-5	CSAISGQGAGNQPQHF	TGCAGTGCTATTTCGGGACAGGGGGCCGGCAATCAGCCCCAGCATTTT
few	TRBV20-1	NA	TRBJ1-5	CSASGEVYSNQPQHF	TGCAGTGCTAGTGGGGAAGTCTATAGCAATCAGCCCCAGCATTTT
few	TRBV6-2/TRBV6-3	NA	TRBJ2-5	CASRPGTSKETQYF	TGTGCCAGCAGGCCCGGGACTTCAAAAGAGACCCAGTACTTC
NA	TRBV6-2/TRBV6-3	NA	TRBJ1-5	CASRGQGGSQPQHF	TGTGCCAGCAGAGGTCAGGGAGGGTCCCAGCCCCAGCATTTT
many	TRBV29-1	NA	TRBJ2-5	CSVGWGQETQYF	TGCAGCGTTGGATGGGGGCAAGAGACCCAGTACTTC
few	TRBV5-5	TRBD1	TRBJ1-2	CASSLGGTGQFYGYTF	TGTGCCAGCAGCTTGGGAGGGACAGGACAATTCTATGGCTACACCTTC
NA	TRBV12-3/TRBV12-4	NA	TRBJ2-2	CASSSRGDTGELFF	TGTGCCAGCAGCTCCAGGGGAGACACCGGGGAGCTGTTTTTT
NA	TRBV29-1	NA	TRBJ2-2	CSVDGRGTGELFF	TGCAGCGTTGACGGCAGGGGCACCGGGGAGCTGTTTTTT
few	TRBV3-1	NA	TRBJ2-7	CASSQGTASYEQYF	TGTGCCAGCAGCCAAGGGACAGCCTCCTACGAGCAGTACTTC
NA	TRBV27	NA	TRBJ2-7	CASSSLTNGPYEQYF	TGTGCCAGCAGTTCCCTGACGAATGGGCCCTACGAGCAGTACTTC
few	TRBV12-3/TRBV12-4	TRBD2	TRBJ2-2	CASSLGLAGGTVELFF	TGTGCCAGCAGTTTAGGACTAGCGGGAGGCACCGTGGAGCTGTTTTTT
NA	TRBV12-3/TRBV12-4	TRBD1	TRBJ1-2	CASSPGTGAYGYTF	TGTGCCAGCAGTCCCGGGACAGGGGCATATGGCTACACCTTC
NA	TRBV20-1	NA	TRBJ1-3	CSASPVRSGNTIYF	TGCAGTGCTAGTCCAGTTCGCTCTGGAAACACCATATATTTT
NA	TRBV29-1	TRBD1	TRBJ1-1	CSAGRQGALNTEAFF	TGCAGCGCGGGGAGACAGGGGGCCTTGAACACTGAAGCTTTCTTT
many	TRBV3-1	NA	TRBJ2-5	CASSNTGGPGETQYF	TGTGCCAGCAGCAATACCGGAGGGCCGGGAGAGACCCAGTACTTC
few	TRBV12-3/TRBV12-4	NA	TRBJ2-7	CASSLLPWEQYF	TGTGCCAGCAGTTTACTGCCCTGGGAGCAGTACTTC
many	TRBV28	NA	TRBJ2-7	CASSPGQGGILAF	TGTGCCAGCAGCCCTGGACAGGGAGGGATATTAGCCTTC
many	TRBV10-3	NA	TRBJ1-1	CAISESGAMNTEAFF	TGTGCCATCAGTGAATCGGGGGCGATGAACACTGAAGCTTTCTTT
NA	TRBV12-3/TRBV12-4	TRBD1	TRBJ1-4	CASSPGTEWEKLFF	TGTGCCAGCAGCCCCGGGACAGAATGGGAAAAACTGTTTTTT
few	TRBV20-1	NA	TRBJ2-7	CSARVTARRHEQYF	TGCAGTGCTAGAGTGACCGCCCGCCGGCACGAGCAGTACTTC
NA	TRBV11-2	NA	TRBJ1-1	CASSPSGPEAFF	TGTGCCAGCAGCCCCTCAGGGCCCGAAGCTTTCTTT
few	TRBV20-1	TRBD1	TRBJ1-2	CSAPPGTGAYGYTF	TGCAGTGCCCCGCCTGGGACAGGGGCCTATGGCTACACCTTC
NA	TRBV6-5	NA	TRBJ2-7	CASSWGWGYEQYF	TGTGCCAGCAGTTGGGGATGGGGATACGAGCAGTACTTC
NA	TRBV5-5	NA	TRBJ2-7	CASSFSDITYEQYF	TGTGCCAGCAGCTTCTCGGATATTACCTACGAGCAGTACTTC
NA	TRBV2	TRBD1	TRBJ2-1	CASRTYRDRRYSYNEQFF	TGTGCCAGCAGAACCTACCGGGACAGGAGATACTCCTACAATGAGCAGTTCTTC
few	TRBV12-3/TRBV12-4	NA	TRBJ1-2	CASSPGLMFFNYGYTF	TGTGCCAGCAGCCCCGGACTGATGTTTTTTAACTATGGCTACACCTTC
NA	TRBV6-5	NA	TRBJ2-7	CASTAGTLEQYF	TGTGCCAGCACGGCGGGGACTCTCGAGCAGTACTTC
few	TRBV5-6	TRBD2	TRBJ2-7	CASSLLAGLSSYEQYF	TGTGCCAGCAGCTTGCTAGCGGGGCTAAGCTCCTACGAGCAGTACTTC
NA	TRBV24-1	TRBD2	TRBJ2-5	CATSEPRTSGRETQYF	TGTGCCACCAGTGAACCGCGGACTAGCGGGAGAGAGACCCAGTACTTC
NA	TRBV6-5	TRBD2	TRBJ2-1	CASSWGLAGSTSYNEQFF	TGTGCCAGCAGTTGGGGACTAGCGGGATCCACCTCCTACAATGAGCAGTTCTTC
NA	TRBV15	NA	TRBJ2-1	CATSRDPGSRANEQFF	TGTGCCACCAGCAGGGACCCCGGGTCCAGGGCGAATGAGCAGTTCTTC
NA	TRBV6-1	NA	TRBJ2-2	CAISEGFGELFF	TGTGCCATCAGTGAAGGCTTCGGGGAGCTGTTTTTT
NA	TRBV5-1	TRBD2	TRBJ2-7	CASSLLAGVPYEQYF	TGCGCCAGCAGCTTGCTAGCGGGAGTTCCCTACGAGCAGTACTTC